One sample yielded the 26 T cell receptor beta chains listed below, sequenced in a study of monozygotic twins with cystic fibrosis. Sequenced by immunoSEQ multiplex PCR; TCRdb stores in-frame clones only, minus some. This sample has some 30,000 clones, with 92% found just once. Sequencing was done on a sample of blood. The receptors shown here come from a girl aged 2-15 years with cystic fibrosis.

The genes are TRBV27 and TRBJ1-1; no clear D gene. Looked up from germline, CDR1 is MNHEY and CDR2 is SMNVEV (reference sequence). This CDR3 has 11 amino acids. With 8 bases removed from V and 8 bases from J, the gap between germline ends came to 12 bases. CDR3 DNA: TGTGCCAGCCAAGTCCGGCTCGAAGCTTTCTTT. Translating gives CASQVRLEAFF.

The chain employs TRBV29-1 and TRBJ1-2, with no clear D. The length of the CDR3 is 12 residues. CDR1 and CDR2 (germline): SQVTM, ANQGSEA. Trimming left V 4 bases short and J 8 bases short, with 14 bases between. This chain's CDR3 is CSVANNRYGYTF. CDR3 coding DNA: TGCAGCGTTGCTAATAATCGGTACGGCTACACCTTC.

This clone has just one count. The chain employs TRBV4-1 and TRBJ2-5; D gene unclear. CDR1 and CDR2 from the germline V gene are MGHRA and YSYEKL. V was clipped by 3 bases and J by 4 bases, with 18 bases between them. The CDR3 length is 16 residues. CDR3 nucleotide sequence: TGCGCCAGCAGCCAGTATCCATCTAGTTCCCGAGAGACCCAGTACTTC. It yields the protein CASSQYPSSSRETQYF.

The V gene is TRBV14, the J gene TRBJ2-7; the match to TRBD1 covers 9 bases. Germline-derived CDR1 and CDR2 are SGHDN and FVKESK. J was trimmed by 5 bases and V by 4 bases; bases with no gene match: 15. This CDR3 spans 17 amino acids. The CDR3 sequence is CASSPVTGTGIYHEQYF. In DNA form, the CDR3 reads TGTGCCAGCAGCCCAGTAACTGGGACAGGGATTTACCACGAGCAGTACTTC.

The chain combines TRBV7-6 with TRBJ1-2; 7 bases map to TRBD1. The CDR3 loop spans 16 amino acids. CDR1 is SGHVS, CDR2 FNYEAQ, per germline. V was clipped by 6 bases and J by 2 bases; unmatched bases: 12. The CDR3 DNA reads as TGTGCCAGCAGTCCTCAGCCGGGGACAGTCAACTATGGCTACACCTTC. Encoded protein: CASSPQPGTVNYGYTF.

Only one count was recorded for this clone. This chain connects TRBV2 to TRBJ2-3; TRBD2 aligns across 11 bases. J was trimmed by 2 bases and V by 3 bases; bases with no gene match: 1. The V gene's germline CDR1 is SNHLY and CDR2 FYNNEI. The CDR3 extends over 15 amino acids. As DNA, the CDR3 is TGTGCCAGCAGTGATAGCGGGGGGGACACAGATACGCAGTATTTT. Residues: CASSDSGGDTDTQYF.

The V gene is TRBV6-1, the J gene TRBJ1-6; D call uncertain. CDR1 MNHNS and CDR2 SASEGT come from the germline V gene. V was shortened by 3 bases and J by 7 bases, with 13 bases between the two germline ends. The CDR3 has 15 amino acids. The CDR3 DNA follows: TGTGCCAGCAGTGAGGAGTCAGGCGGGAATTCACCCCTCCACTTT. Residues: CASSEESGGNSPLHF.

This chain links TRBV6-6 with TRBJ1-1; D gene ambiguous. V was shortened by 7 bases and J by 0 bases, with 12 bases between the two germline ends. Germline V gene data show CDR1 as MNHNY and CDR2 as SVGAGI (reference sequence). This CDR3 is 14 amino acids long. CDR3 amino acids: CASIEGRMNTEAFF. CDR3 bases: TGTGCCAGCATTGAGGGCAGAATGAACACTGAAGCTTTCTTT.

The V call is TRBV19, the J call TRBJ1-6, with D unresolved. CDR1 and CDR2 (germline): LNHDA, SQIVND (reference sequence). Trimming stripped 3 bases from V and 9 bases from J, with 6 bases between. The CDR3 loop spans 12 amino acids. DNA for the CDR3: TGTGCCAGTAGTATTGGCCGTTCACCCCTCCACTTT. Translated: CASSIGRSPLHF.

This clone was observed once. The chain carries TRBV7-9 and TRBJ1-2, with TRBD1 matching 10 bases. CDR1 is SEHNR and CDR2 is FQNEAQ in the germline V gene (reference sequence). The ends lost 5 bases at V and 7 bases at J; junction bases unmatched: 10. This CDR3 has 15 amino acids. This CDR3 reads CASSILDRGRGGYTF. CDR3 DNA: TGTGCCAGCAGCATTCTCGACAGGGGGCGAGGTGGCTACACCTTC.

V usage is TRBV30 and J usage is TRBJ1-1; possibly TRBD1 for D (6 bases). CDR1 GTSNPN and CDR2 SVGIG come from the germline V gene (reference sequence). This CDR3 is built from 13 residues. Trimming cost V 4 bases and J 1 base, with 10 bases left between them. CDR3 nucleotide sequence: TGTGCCTGGACCCTAGGGGGGAACACTGAAGCTTTCTTT. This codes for CAWTLGGNTEAFF.

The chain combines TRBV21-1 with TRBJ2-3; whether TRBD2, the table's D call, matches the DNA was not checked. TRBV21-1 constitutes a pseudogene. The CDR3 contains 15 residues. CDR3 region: CASRLGGLSTDTQYF. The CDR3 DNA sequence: TGTGCCAGCAGGCTCGGGGGACTCTCCACAGATACGCAGTATTTT.

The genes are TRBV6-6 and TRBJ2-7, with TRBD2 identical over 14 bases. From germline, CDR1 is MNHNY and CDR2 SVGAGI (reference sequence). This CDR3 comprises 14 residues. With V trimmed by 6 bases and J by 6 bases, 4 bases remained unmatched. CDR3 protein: CASSRGLAGVEQYF. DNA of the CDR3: TGTGCCAGCAGCCGGGGACTAGCGGGGGTCGAGCAGTACTTC.

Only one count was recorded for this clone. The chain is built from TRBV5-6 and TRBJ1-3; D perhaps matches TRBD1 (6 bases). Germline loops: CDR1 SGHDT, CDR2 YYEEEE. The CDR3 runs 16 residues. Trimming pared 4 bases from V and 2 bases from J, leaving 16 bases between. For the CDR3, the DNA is TGTGCCAGCAGCCGGGGGGGGCTGGGAACTGGAAACACCATATATTTT. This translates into CASSRGGLGTGNTIYF.

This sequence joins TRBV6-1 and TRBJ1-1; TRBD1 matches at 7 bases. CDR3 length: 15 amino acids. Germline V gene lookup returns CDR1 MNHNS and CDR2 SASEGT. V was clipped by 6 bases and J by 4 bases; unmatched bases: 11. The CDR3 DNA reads TGTGCCAGCAGCGGAGTACAGGGGATGGTCACTGAAGCTTTCTTT. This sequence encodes CASSGVQGMVTEAFF.

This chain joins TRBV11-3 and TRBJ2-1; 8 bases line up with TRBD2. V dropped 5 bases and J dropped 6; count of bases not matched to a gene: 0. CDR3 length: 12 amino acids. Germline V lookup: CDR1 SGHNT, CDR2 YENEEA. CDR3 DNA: TGTGCCAGCAGCCGGGGGGGCAATGAGCAGTTCTTC. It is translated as CASSRGGNEQFF.

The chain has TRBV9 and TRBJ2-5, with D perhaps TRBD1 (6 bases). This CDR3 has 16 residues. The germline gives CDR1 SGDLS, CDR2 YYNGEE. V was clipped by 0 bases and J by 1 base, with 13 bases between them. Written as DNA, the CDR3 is TGTGCCAGCAGCGTAGGCTTAGGACAGATCCAAGAGACCCAGTACTTC. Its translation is CASSVGLGQIQETQYF. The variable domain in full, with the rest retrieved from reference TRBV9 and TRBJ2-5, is DSGVTQTPKHLITATGQRVTLRCSPRSGDLSVYWYQQSLDQGLQFLIQYYNGEERAKGNILERFSAQQFPDLHSELNLSSLELGDSALYFCASSVGLGQIQETQYFGPGTRLLVL.

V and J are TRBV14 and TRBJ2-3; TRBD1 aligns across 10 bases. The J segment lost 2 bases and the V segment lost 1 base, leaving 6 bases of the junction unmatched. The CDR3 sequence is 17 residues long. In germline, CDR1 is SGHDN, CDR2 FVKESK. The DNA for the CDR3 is TGTGCCAGCAGCCAAGGCCGGGACAGGGGATTCACAGATACGCAGTATTTT. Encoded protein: CASSQGRDRGFTDTQYF.

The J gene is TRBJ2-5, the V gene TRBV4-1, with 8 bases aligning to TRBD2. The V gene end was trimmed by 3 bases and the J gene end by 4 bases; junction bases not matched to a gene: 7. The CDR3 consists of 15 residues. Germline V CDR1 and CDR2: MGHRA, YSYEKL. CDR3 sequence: CASSQPGLGGETQYF. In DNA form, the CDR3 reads TGCGCCAGCAGCCAGCCGGGACTAGGTGGAGAGACCCAGTACTTC.

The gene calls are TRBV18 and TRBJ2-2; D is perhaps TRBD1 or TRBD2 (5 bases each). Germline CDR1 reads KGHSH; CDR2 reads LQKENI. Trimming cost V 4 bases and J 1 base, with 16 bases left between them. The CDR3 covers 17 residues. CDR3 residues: CASSLPGRPLNTGELFF. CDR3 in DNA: TGTGCCAGCTCACTCCCGGGACGGCCTTTGAACACCGGGGAGCTGTTTTTT. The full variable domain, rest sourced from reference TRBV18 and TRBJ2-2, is NAGVMQNPRHLVRRRGQEARLRCSPMKGHSHVYWYRQLPEEGLKFMVYLQKENIIDESGMPKERFSAEFPKEGPSILRIQQVVRGDSAAYFCASSLPGRPLNTGELFFGEGSRLTVL.

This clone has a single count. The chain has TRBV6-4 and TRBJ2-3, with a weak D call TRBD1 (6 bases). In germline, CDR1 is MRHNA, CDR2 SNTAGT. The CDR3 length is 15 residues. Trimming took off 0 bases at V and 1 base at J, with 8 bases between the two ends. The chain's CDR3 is CASSDSPGGTDTQYF. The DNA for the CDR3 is TGTGCCAGCAGTGACTCGCCAGGGGGCACAGATACGCAGTATTTT.

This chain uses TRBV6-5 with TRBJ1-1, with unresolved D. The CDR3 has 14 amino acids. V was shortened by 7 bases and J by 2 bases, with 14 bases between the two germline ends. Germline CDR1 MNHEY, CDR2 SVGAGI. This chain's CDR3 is CASTPRHSNTEAFF. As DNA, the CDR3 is TGTGCCAGCACCCCCCGGCATTCAAACACTGAAGCTTTCTTT.

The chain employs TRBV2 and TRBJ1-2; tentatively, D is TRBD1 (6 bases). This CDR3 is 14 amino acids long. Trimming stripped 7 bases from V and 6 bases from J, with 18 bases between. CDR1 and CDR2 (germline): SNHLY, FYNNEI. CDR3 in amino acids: CASTLRGASHGYTF. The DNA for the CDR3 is TGTGCCAGCACCCTCAGGGGCGCCAGTCATGGCTACACCTTC.

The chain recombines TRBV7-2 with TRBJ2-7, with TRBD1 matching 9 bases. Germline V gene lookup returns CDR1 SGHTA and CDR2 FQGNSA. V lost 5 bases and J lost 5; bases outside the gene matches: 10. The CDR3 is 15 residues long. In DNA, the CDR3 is TGTGCCAGCAGCCAGACCGGGACAGGGATCGACGAGCAGTACTTC. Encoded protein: CASSQTGTGIDEQYF.

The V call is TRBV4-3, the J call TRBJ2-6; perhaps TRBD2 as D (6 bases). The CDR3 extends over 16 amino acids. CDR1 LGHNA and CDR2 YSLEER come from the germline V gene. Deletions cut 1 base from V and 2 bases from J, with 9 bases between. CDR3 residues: CASSQGDLAGANVLTF. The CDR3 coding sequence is TGCGCCAGCAGCCAAGGGGACTTAGCTGGGGCCAACGTCCTGACTTTC.

The chain's CDR3 is CASSSYKTPTGRGGYTF. CDR3 in DNA: TGTGCCAGCAGCTCCTACAAAACGCCTACAGGAAGAGGCGGCTACACCTTC. The V and J genes are TRBV11-2 and TRBJ1-2; perhaps TRBD1 as D (5 bases). CDR3 length: 17 amino acids. Per germline, CDR1 SGHAT and CDR2 FQNNGV. Deletions cut 4 bases from V and 8 bases from J, with 26 bases between.